Sequencing of this T cell receptor beta chain was carried out in a study of blood T cells in healthy people across ages. The study isolated at least 6.5 million PBMCs from each sample. Then a second PCR, running about 6 to 12 cycles, was carried out with a sample-barcoded 5' primer and a J-beta primer mix. Using its own MiXCR run on the 5' RACE reads, TCRdb lists one record per CDR3 protein. The sample lists roughly 1.7 million distinct CDR3 sequences, roughly 32% occurring once. Germline assignment: CDR1 MNHEY and CDR2 SMNVEV (reference sequence). The CDR3 spans 15 residues. V trimming: 5 bases; J trimming: 1 base; junction bases outside the gene matches: 7. Concerning this clonotype itself: The antigen remains unidentified.

Whole-study findings and limits: Roughly linear age-related decline in beta diversity appeared, significant by age 40.

The sequence came from a woman aged 25 to 39 in good health. Sequenced input: blood. The rearrangement uses TRBV27 and TRBJ2-7; 8 bases match TRBD1. CDR3 loop: CASSPQGAGSYEQYF. CDR3 coding DNA: TGTGCCAGCAGTCCTCAGGGGGCGGGGTCCTACGAGCAGTACTTC.